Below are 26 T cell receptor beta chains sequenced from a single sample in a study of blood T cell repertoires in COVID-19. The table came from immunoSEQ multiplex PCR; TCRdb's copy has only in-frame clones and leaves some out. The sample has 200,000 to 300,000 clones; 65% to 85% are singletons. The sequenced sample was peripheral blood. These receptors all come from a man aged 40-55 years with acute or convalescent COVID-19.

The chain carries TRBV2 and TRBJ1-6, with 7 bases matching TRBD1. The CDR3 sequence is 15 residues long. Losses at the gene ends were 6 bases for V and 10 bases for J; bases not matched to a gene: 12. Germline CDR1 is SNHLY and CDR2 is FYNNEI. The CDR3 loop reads CASRNRQGSGSPLHF. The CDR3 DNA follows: TGTGCCAGCAGGAACCGACAGGGATCCGGCTCACCCCTCCACTTT.

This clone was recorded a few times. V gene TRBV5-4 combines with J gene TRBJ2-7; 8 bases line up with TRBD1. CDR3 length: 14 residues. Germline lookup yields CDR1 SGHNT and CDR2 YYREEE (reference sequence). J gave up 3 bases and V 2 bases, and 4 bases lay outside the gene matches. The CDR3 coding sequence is TGTGCCAGCAGCTTCATCGGGACAGGCTACGAGCAGTACTTC. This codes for CASSFIGTGYEQYF. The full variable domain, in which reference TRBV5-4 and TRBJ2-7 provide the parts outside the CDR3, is ETGVTQSPTHLIKTRGQQVTLRCSSQSGHNTVSWYQQALGQGPQFIFQYYREEENGRGNFPPRFSGLQFPNYSSELNVNALELDDSALYLCASSFIGTGYEQYFGPGTRLTVT.

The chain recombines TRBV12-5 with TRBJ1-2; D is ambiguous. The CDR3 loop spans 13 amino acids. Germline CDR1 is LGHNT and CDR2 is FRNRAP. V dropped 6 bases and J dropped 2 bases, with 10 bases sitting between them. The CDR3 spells CASGPGINYGYTF. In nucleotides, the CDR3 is TGTGCTAGTGGGCCGGGGATAAACTATGGCTACACCTTC.

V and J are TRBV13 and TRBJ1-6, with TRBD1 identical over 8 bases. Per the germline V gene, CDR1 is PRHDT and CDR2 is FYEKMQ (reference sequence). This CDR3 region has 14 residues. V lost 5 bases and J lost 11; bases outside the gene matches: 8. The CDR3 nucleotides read TGTGCCAGCAGCGACAGGGGAAGTAGGGCACCCCTCCACTTT. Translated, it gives CASSDRGSRAPLHF.

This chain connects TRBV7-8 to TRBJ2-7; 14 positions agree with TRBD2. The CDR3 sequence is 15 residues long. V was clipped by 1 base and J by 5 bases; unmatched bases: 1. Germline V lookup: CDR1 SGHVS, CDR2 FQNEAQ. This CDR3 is CASSLGGLAGDEQYF. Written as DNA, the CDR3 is TGTGCCAGCAGCTTAGGGGGACTAGCGGGAGACGAGCAGTACTTC.

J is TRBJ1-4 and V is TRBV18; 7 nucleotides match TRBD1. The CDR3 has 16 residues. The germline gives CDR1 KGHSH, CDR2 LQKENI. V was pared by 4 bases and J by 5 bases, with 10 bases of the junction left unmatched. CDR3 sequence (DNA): TGTGCCAGCTCACGAACGGTTGGCAGGGGGAATGAAAAACTGTTTTTT. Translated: CASSRTVGRGNEKLFF.

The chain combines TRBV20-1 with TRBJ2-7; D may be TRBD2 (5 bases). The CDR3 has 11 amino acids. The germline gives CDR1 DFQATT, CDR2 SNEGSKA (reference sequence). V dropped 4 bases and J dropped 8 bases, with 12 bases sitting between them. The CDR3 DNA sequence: TGCAGTGCTACGAGCGGAGCCCAGCAGTACTTC. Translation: CSATSGAQQYF.

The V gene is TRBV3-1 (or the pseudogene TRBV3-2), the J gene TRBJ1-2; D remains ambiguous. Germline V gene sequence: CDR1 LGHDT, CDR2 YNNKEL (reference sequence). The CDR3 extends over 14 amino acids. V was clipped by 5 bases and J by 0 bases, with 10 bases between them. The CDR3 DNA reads TGTGCCAGCAGCTTAACCTCAGCTAACTATGGCTACACCTTC. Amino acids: CASSLTSANYGYTF.

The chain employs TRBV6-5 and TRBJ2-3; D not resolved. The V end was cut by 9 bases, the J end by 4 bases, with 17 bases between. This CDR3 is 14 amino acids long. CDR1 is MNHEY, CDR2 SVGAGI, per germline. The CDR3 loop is CASSFGGPPDTQYF. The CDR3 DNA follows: TGTGCCAGTAGCTTTGGTGGTCCCCCAGATACGCAGTATTTT.

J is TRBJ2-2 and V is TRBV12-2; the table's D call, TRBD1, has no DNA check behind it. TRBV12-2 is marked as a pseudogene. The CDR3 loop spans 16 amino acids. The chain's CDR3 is CASRLAGQGDTGELFF. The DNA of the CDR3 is TGTGCAAGTCGCTTAGCCGGTCAGGGTGACACCGGGGAGCTGTTTTTT.

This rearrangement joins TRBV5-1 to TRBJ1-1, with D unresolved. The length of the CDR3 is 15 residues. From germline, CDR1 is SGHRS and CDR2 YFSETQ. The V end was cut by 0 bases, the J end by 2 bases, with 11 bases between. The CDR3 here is CASSLASSGNTEAFF. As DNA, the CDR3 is TGCGCCAGCAGCTTGGCCAGTTCGGGAAACACTGAAGCTTTCTTT. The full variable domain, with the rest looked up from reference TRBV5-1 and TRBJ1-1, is KAGVTQTPRYLIKTRGQQVTLSCSPISGHRSVSWYQQTPGQGLQFLFEYFSETQRNKGNFPGRFSGRQFSNSRSEMNVSTLELGDSALYLCASSLASSGNTEAFFGQGTRLTVV.

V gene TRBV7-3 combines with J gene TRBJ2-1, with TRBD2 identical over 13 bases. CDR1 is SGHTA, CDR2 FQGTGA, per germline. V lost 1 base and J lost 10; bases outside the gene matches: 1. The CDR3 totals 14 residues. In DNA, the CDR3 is TGTGCCAGCAGCTTAAAACTAGCGGGAGGGGAGCAGTTCTTC. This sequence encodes CASSLKLAGGEQFF.

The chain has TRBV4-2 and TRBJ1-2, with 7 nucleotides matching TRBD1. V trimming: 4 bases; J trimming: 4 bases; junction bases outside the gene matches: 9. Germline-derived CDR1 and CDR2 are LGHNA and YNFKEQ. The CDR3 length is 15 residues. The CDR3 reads CASSRRTGGGYGYTF. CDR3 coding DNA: TGTGCCAGCAGCCGCAGGACAGGTGGGGGCTATGGCTACACCTTC.

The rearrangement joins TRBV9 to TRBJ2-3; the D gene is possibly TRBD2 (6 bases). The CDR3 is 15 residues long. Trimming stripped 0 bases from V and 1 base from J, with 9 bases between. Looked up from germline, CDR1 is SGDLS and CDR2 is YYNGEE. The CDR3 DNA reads TGTGCCAGCAGCGTAGGCGGGGCTCGCACAGATACGCAGTATTTT. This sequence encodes CASSVGGARTDTQYF.

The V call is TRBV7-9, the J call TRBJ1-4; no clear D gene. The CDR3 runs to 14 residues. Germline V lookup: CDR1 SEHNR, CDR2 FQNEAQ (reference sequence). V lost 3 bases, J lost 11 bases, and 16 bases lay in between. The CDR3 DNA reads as TGTGCCAGCAGCTTCGACACGTTGGGAGGCAAACTGTTTTTT. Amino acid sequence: CASSFDTLGGKLFF.

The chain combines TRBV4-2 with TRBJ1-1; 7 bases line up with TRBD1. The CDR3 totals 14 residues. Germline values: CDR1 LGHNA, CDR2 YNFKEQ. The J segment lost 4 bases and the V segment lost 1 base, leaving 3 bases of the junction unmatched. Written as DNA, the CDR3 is TGTGCCAGCAGCCAAGTCAGGGGGTTCACTGAAGCTTTCTTT. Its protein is CASSQVRGFTEAFF.

The CDR3 DNA is TGCGCCAGCAGCCAAGTGGCCCTTAATGGCTACACCTTC. This gives the protein CASSQVALNGYTF. This chain connects TRBV4-1 to TRBJ1-2; D is undetermined. This CDR3 contains 13 residues. CDR1 and CDR2 from the germline V gene are MGHRA and YSYEKL. Trimming took off 1 base at V and 6 bases at J, with 9 bases between the two ends.

The CDR3 DNA reads TGTGCCAGCACCGGGCTAGGGGTTTTCTATTATGGCTACACCTTC. It specifies CASTGLGVFYYGYTF. V usage is TRBV5-8 and J usage is TRBJ1-2; possible D gene TRBD1, 5 bases. The CDR3 is made up of 15 amino acids. Per the germline V gene, CDR1 is SGHTS and CDR2 is YDEGEE. V was clipped by 6 bases and J by 5 bases, with 20 bases between them.

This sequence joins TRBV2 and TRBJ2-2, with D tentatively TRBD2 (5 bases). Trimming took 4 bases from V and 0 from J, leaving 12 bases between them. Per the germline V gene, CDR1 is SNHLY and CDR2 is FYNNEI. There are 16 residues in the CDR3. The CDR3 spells CASSVSGRPNTGELFF. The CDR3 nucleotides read TGTGCCAGCAGTGTATCGGGGAGACCGAACACCGGGGAGCTGTTTTTT.

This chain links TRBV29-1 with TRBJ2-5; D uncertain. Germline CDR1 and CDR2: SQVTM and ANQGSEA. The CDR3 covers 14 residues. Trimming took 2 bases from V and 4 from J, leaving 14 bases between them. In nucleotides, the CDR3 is TGCAGCGTTGAACCGGCGGCAGAAGGAGAGACCCAGTACTTC. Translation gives CSVEPAAEGETQYF.

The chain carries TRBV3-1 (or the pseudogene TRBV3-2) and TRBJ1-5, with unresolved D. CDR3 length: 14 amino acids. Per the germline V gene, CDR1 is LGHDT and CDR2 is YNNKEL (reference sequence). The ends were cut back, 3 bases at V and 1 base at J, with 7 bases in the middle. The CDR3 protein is CASSQSLSNQPQHF. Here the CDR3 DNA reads TGTGCCAGCAGCCAGAGTTTGAGCAATCAGCCCCAGCATTTT.

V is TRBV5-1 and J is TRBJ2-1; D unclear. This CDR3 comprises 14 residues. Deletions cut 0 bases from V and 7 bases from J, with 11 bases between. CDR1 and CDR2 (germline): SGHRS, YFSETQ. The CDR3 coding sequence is TGCGCCAGCAGCTTGGGGGCCCAGCTAAATGAGCAGTTCTTC. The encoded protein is CASSLGAQLNEQFF. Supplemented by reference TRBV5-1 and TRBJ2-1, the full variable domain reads KAGVTQTPRYLIKTRGQQVTLSCSPISGHRSVSWYQQTPGQGLQFLFEYFSETQRNKGNFPGRFSGRQFSNSRSEMNVSTLELGDSALYLCASSLGAQLNEQFFGPGTRLTVL.

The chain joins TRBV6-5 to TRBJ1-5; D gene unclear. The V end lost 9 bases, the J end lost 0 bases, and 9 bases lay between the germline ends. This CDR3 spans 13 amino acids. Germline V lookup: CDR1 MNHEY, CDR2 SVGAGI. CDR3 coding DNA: TGTGCCAGTACCGACACTAGCAATCAGCCCCAGCATTTT. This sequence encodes CASTDTSNQPQHF.

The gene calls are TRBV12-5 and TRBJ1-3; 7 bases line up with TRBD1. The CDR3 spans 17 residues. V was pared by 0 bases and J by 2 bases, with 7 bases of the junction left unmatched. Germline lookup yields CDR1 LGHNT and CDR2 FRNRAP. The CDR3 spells CASGLVLGRGTGNTIYF. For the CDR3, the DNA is TGTGCTAGTGGTTTGGTACTGGGCAGGGGGACTGGAAACACCATATATTTT.

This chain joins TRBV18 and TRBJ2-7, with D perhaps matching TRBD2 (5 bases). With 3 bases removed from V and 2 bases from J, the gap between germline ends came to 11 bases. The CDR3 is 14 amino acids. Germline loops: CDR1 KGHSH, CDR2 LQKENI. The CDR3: CASSPGAATYEQYF. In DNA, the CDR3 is TGTGCCAGCTCACCGGGAGCGGCCACCTACGAGCAGTACTTC.

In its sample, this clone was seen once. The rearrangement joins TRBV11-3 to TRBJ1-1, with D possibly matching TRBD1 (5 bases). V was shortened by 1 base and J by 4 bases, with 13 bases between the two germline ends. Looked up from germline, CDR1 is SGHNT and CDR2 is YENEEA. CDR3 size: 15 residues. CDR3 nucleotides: TGTGCCAGCAGCTTAGGTGGTTGGGGGGGCACTGAAGCTTTCTTT. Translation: CASSLGGWGGTEAFF. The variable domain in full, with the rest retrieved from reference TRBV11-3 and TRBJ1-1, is EAGVVQSPRYKIIEKKQPVAFWCNPISGHNTLYWYLQNLGQGPELLIRYENEEAVDDSQLPKDRFSAERLKGVDSTLKIQPAELGDSAVYLCASSLGGWGGTEAFFGQGTRLTVV.